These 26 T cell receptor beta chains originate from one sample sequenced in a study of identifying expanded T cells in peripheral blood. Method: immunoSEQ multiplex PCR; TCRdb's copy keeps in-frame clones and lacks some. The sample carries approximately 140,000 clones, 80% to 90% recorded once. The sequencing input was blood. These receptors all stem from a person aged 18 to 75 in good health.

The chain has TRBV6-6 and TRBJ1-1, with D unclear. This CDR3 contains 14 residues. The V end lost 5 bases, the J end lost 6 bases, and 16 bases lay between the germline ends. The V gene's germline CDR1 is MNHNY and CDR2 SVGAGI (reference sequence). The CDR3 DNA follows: TGTGCCAGCAGTCTCACCCCCGTGGTCGCTGAAGCTTTCTTT. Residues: CASSLTPVVAEAFF.

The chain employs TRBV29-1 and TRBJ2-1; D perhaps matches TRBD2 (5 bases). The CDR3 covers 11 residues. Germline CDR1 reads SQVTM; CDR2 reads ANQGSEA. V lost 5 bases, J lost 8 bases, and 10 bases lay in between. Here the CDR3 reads CSVTRRDEQFF. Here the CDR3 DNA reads TGCAGCGTTACCCGGCGGGATGAGCAGTTCTTC.

The CDR3, as DNA: TGTGCCAGCAGCTCCCCGGGGAGCCAAGAAATGACCCAGTACTTC. Translated: CASSSPGSQEMTQYF. The rearrangement joins TRBV7-8 to TRBJ2-5, with D possibly TRBD2 on 5 matching bases. The germline V gene encodes CDR1 SGHVS and CDR2 FQNEAQ. Trimming pared 4 bases from V and 7 bases from J, leaving 19 bases between. The CDR3 is made up of 15 amino acids.

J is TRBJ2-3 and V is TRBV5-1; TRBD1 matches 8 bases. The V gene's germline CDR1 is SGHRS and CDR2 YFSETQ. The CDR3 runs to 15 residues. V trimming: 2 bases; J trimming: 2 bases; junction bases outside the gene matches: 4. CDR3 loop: CASSFDRGPTDTQYF. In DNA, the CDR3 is TGCGCCAGCAGCTTCGACAGGGGACCCACAGATACGCAGTATTTT.

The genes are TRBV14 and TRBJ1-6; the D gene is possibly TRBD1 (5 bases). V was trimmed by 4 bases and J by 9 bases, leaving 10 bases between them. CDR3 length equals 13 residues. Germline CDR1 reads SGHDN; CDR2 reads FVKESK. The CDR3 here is CASSPGVGSPLHF. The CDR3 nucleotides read TGTGCCAGCAGCCCGGGGGTTGGTTCACCCCTCCACTTT. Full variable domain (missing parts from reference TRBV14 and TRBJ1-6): EAGVTQFPSHSVIEKGQTVTLRCDPISGHDNLYWYRRVMGKEIKFLLHFVKESKQDESGMPNNRFLAERTGGTYSTLKVQPAELEDSGVYFCASSPGVGSPLHFGNGTRLTVT.

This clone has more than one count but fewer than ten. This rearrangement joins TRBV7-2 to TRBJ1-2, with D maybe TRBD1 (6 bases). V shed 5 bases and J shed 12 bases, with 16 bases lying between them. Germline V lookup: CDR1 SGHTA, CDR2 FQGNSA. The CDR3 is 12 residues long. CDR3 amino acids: CASSHGGLDDTF. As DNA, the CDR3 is TGTGCCAGCAGCCACGGGGGCCTAGACGACACCTTC.

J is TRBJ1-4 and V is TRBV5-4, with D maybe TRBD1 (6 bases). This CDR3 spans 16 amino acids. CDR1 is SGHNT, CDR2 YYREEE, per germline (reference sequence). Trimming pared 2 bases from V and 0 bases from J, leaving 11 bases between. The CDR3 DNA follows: TGTGCCAGCAGCTTAGGGACATCTTCAACTAATGAAAAACTGTTTTTT. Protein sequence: CASSLGTSSTNEKLFF.

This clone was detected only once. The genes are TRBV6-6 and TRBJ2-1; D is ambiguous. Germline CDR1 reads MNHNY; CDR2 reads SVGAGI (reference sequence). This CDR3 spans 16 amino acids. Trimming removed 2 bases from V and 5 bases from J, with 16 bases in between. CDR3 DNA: TGTGCCAGCAGTTACGTCGCTAACATTATAAACAATGAGCAGTTCTTC. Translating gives CASSYVANIINNEQFF.

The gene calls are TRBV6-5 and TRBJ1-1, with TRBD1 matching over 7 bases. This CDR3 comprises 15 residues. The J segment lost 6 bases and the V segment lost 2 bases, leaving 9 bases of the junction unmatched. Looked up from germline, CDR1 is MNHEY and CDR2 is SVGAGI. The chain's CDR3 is CASSYHRGGWSEAFF. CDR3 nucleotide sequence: TGTGCCAGCAGTTACCACAGGGGAGGATGGTCTGAAGCTTTCTTT.

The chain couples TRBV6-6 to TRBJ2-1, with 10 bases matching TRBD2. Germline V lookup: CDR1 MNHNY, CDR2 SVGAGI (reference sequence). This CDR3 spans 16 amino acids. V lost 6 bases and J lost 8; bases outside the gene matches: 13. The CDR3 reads CASSPLSSGSGDEQFF. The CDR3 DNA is TGTGCCAGCAGCCCTCTGTCTAGCGGGAGCGGCGATGAGCAGTTCTTC.

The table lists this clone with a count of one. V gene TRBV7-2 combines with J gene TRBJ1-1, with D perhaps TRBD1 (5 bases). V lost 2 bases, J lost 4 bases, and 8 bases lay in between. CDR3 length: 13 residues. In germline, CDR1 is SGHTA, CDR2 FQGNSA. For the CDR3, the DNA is TGTGCCAGCAGCTTATCTGGGGGCACTGAAGCTTTCTTT. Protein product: CASSLSGGTEAFF.

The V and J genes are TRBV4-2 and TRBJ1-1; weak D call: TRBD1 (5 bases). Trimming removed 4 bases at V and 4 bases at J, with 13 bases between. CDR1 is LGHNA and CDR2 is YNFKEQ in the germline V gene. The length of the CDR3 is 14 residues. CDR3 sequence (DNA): TGTGCCAGCAGCCCCCAAGGGGTGAGCACTGAAGCTTTCTTT. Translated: CASSPQGVSTEAFF.

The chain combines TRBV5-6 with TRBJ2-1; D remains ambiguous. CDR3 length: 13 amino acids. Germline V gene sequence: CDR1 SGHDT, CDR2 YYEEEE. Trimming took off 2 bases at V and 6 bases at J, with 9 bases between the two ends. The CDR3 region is CASSFRQFNEQFF. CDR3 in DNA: TGTGCCAGCAGCTTTAGGCAATTCAATGAGCAGTTCTTC.

CDR3 region: CASSRDRGAGEQYF. CDR3 coding DNA: TGTGCCAGTAGCCGGGACAGGGGGGCAGGCGAGCAGTACTTC. The chain uses TRBV19 and TRBJ2-7, with TRBD1 matching over 11 bases. CDR1 LNHDA and CDR2 SQIVND come from the germline V gene (reference sequence). The CDR3 has 14 amino acids. The V and J ends lost 6 bases and 6 bases, in that order; junction bases with no gene match: 7.

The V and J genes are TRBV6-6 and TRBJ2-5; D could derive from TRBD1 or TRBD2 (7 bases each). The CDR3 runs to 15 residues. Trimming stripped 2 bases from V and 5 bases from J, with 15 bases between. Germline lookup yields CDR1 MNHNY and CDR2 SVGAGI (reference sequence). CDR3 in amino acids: CASSYPTGEGETQYF. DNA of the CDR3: TGTGCCAGCAGTTACCCAACAGGGGAGGGGGAGACCCAGTACTTC.

The CDR3 region is CASSETYSGTDTQYF. CDR3 nucleotides: TGTGCCAGCAGTGAGACCTATTCGGGCACAGATACGCAGTATTTT. This sequence joins TRBV6-1 and TRBJ2-3; D gene unclear. The CDR3 covers 15 residues. Germline V CDR1 and CDR2: MNHNS, SASEGT. V was pared by 3 bases and J by 1 base, with 11 bases between.

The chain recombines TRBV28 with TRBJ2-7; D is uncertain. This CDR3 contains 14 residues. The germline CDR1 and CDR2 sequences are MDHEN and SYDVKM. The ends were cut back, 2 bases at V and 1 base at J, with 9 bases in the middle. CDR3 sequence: CASSLHTVSYEQYF. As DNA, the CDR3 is TGTGCCAGCAGTTTACACACAGTGTCCTACGAGCAGTACTTC.

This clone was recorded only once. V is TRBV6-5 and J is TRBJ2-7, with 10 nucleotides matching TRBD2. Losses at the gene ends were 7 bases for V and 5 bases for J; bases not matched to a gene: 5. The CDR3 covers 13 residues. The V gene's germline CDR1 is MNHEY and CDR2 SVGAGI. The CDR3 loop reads CASKLAGSDEQYF. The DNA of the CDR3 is TGTGCCAGCAAACTAGCGGGAAGTGACGAGCAGTACTTC.

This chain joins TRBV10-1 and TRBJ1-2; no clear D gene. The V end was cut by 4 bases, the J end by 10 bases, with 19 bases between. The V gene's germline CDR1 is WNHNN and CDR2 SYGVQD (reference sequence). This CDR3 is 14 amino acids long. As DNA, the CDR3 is TGCGCCAGCAGTGCGACTCGAGCCAACGCACACTACACCTTC. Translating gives CASSATRANAHYTF.

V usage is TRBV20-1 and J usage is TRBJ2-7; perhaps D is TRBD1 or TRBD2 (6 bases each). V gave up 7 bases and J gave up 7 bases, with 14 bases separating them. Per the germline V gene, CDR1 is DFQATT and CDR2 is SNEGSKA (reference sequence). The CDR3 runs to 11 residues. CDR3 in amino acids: CSVEGDREQYF. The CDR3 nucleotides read TGCAGTGTGGAGGGGGATCGGGAGCAGTACTTC.

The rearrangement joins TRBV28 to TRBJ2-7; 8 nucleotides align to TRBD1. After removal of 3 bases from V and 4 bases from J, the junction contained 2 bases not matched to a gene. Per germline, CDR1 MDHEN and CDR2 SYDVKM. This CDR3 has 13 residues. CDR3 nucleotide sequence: TGTGCCAGCAGTTTGACAGGGGAATACGAGCAGTACTTC. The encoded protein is CASSLTGEYEQYF.

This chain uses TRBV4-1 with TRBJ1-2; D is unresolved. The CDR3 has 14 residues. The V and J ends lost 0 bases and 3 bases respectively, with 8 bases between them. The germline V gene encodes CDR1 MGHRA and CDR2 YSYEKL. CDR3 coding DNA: TGCGCCAGCAGCCAAGATGAGGGCTACTATGGCTACACCTTC. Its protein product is CASSQDEGYYGYTF.

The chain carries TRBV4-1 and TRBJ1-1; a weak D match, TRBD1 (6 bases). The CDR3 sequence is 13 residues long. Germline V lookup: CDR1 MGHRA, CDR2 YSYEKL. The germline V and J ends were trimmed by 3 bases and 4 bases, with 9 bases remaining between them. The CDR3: CASSHRGSTEAFF. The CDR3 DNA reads TGCGCCAGCAGCCACAGGGGATCCACTGAAGCTTTCTTT.

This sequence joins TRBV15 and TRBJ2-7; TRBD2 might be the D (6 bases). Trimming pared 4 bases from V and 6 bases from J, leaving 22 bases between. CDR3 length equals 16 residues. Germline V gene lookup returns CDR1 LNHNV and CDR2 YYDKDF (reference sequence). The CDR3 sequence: CATSTHLSGSTFEQYF. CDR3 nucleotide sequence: TGTGCCACCAGCACTCACCTTAGCGGCAGTACGTTCGAGCAGTACTTC. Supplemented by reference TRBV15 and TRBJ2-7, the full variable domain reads DAMVIQNPRYQVTQFGKPVTLSCSQTLNHNVMYWYQQKSSQAPKLLFHYYDKDFNNEADTPDNFQSRRPNTSFCFLDIRSPGLGDTAMYLCATSTHLSGSTFEQYFGPGTRLTVT.

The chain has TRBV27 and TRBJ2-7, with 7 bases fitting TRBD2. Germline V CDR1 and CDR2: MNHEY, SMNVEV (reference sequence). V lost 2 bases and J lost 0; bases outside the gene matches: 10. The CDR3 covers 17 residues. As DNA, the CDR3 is TGTGCCAGCAGTTTAATAGGTTCTAGCGGTAGCTCCTACGAGCAGTACTTC. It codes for CASSLIGSSGSSYEQYF.

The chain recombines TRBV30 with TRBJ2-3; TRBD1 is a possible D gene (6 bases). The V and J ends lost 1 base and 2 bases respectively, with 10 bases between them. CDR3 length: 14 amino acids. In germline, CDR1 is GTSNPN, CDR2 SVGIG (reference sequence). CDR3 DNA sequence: TGTGCCTGGAGTGCAGGGGCCTACACAGATACGCAGTATTTT. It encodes CAWSAGAYTDTQYF. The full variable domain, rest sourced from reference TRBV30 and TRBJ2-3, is SQTIHQWPATLVQPVGSPLSLECTVEGTSNPNLYWYRQAAGRGLQLLFYSVGIGQISSEVPQNLSASRPQDRQFILSSKKLLLSDSGFYLCAWSAGAYTDTQYFGPGTRLTVL.